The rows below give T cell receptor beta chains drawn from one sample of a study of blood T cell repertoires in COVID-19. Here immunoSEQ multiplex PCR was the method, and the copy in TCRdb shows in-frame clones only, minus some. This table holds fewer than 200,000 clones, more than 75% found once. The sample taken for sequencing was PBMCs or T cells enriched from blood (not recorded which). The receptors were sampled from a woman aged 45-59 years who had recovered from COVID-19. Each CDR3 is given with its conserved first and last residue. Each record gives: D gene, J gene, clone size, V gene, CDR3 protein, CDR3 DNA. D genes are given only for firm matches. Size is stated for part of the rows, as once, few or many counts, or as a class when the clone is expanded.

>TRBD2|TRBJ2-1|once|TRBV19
CASRSGTSVYNEQFF
TGTGCCAGTAGATCCGGGACTAGCGTCTACAATGAGCAGTTCTTC
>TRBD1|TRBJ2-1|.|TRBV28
CASTIPGTGVGNEQFF
TGTGCCAGCACAATTCCGGGGACAGGGGTCGGGAATGAGCAGTTCTTC
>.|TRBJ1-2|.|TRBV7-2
CASSFDTTYGYTF
TGTGCCAGCAGCTTTGACACCACCTATGGCTACACCTTC
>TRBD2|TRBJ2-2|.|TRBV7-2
CASSSMTSGMTPGGELFF
TGTGCCAGCAGCTCCATGACTAGCGGGATGACTCCCGGCGGGGAGCTGTTTTTT
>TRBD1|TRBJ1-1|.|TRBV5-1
CASSEDRGRTEAFF
TGCGCCAGCAGCGAAGACAGGGGGCGGACTGAAGCTTTCTTT
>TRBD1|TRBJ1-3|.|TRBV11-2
CASSWTGVGISGNTIYF
TGTGCCAGCAGCTGGACAGGGGTTGGGATTTCTGGAAACACCATATATTTT
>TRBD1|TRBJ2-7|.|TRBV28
CASSFSFRDRGYEQYF
TGTGCCAGCAGTTTTTCATTCCGGGACAGGGGCTACGAGCAGTACTTC
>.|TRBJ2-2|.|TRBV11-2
CASSLDLGELFF
TGTGCCAGCAGCTTAGATCTTGGGGAGCTGTTTTTT
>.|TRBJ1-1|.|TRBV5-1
CASSFNRVNTEAFF
TGCGCCAGCAGCTTTAACAGGGTGAACACTGAAGCTTTCTTT
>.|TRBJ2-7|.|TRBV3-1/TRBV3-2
CASSPGGDEQYF
TGTGCCAGCAGCCCCGGCGGGGACGAGCAGTACTTC
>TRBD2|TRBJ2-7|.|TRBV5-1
CASSTLSGRSYEQYF
TGCGCCAGCAGCACCCTTAGCGGGAGATCCTACGAGCAGTACTTC
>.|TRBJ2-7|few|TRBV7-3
CASSLSPVNSEQYF
TGTGCCAGCAGCTTATCCCCGGTTAATAGCGAGCAGTACTTC
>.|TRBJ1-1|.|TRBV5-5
CASSTRTENTEAFF
TGTGCCAGCAGCACCCGAACAGAGAACACTGAAGCTTTCTTT
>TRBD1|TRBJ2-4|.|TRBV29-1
CSVDRLGTGNIQYF
TGCAGCGTCGACCGACTAGGGACAGGAAACATTCAGTACTTC
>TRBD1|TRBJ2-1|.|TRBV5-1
CASSTDTGGLYEQFF
TGCGCCAGCAGCACGGATACAGGGGGCCTCTATGAGCAGTTCTTC
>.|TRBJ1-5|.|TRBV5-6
CASSFGPNSNQPQHF
TGTGCCAGCAGCTTTGGCCCCAATAGCAATCAGCCCCAGCATTTT
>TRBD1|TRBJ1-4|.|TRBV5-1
CASSPGDREGYEKLFF
TGCGCCAGCAGCCCCGGGGACAGGGAAGGATACGAAAAACTGTTTTTT
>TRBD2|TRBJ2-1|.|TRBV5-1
CASSPNPGGWGNEQFF
TGCGCCAGCAGCCCTAATCCGGGAGGCTGGGGCAATGAGCAGTTCTTC
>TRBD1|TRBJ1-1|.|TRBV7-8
CASSLGTGNTEAFF
TGTGCCAGCAGCTTAGGGACAGGGAACACTGAAGCTTTCTTT
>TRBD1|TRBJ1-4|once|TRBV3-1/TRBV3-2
CASSPRDRNEKLFF
TGTGCCAGCAGCCCTAGGGACAGGAATGAAAAACTGTTTTTT
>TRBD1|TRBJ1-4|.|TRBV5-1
CASRNTGGKVEKLFF
TGCGCCAGCAGAAACACAGGGGGTAAAGTAGAAAAACTGTTTTTT
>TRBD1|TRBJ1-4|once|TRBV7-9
CASSAGTGRMFF
TGTGCCAGCAGCGCGGGGACAGGGAGGATGTTTTTT
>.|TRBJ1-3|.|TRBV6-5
CASLDSSGNTIYF
TGTGCCAGCTTGGACAGCTCGGGAAACACCATATATTTT
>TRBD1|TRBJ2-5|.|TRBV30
CAWRGQGETQYF
TGTGCCTGGAGGGGACAGGGGGAGACCCAGTACTTC
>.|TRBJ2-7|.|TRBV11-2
CASSSVRDEQYF
TGTGCCAGCAGCTCCGTCCGCGACGAGCAGTACTTC
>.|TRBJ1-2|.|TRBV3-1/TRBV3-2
CASSQAGVRGYGYTF
TGTGCCAGCAGCCAAGCGGGGGTTAGGGGCTATGGCTACACCTTC
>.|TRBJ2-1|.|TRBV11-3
CASSSTEKQFF
TGTGCCAGCAGCTCAACTGAGAAGCAGTTCTTC
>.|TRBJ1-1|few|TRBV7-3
CASSWSGAGEAFF
TGTGCCAGCAGCTGGTCTGGGGCAGGGGAAGCTTTCTTT
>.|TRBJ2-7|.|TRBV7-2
CASRPPGLGSYEQYF
TGTGCCAGCAGACCTCCGGGACTTGGATCCTACGAGCAGTACTTC
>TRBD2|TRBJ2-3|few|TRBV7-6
CASSLDPGTSGRQTTDTQYF
TGTGCCAGCAGCTTAGACCCCGGGACTAGCGGGAGGCAGACCACAGATACGCAGTATTTT
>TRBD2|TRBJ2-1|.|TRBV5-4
CASSLFSAGGHNEQFF
TGTGCCAGCAGCCTCTTCTCAGCGGGAGGCCACAATGAGCAGTTCTTC
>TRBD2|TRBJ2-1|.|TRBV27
CASSSGREGRYEQFF
TGTGCCAGCAGTTCGGGGCGGGAGGGCCGGTATGAGCAGTTCTTC
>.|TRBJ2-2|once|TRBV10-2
CASSEQGNTGELFF
TGCGCCAGCAGTGAACAGGGGAACACCGGGGAGCTGTTTTTT
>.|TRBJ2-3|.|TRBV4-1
CASSQDLGPTDTQYF
TGCGCCAGCAGCCAAGACTTGGGGCCCACAGATACGCAGTATTTT
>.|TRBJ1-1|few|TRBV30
CAWSVGTNTEAFF
TGTGCCTGGAGTGTTGGCACGAACACTGAAGCTTTCTTT
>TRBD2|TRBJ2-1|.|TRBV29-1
CSTGLAYNEQFF
TGCAGCACGGGACTAGCATACAATGAGCAGTTCTTC
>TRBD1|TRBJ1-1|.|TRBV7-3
CASSSQTGAGTEAFF
TGTGCCAGCAGCTCTCAAACAGGGGCCGGAACTGAAGCTTTCTTT
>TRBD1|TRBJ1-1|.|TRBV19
CASALQGANTEAFF
TGTGCCAGTGCCCTCCAGGGGGCGAACACTGAAGCTTTCTTT
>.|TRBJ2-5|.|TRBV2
CASKKGFQETQYF
TGTGCCAGCAAGAAGGGGTTCCAAGAGACCCAGTACTTC
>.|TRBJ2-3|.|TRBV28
CASSSPVAGPSTDTQYF
TGTGCCAGCAGTTCCCCGGTTGCGGGGCCTAGCACAGATACGCAGTATTTT
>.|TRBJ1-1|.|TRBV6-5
CASSYYGSMNTEAFF
TGTGCCAGCAGTTACTATGGTAGCATGAACACTGAAGCTTTCTTT
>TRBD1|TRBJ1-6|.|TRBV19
CASSDTGTANSPLHF
TGTGCCAGTAGTGACACCGGGACAGCCAATTCACCCCTCCACTTT
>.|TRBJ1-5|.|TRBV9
CASKTIGAESNQPQHF
TGTGCCAGCAAAACAATAGGGGCGGAGAGCAATCAGCCCCAGCATTTT
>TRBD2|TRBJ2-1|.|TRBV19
CASSIQLADNEQFF
TGTGCCAGTAGTATTCAGCTAGCGGACAATGAGCAGTTCTTC
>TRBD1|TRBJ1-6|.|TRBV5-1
CASSLDGQGIGSPLHF
TGCGCCAGCAGCTTGGACGGACAGGGGATAGGGTCACCCCTCCACTTT
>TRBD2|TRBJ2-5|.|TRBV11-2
CASSSGSRGGAVETQYF
TGTGCCAGCAGTTCCGGATCTCGCGGGGGGGCGGTGGAGACCCAGTACTTC
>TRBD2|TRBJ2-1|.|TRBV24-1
CATRAGGSYNEQFF
TGTGCCACCAGAGCGGGAGGATCCTACAATGAGCAGTTCTTC
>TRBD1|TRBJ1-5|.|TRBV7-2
CASSLTTGAGQPQHF
TGTGCCAGCAGCTTAACGACAGGGGCGGGACAGCCCCAGCATTTT
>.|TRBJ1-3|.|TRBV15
CATSIDGGSGNTIYF
TGTGCCACCAGCATAGACGGAGGCTCTGGAAACACCATATATTTT
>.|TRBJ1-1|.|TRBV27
CASSIVTPTRGTEAFF
TGTGCCAGCAGTATCGTTACACCCACCCGGGGGACTGAAGCTTTCTTT
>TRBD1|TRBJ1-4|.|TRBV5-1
CASSYRTGLNEKLFF
TGCGCCAGCAGTTATCGGACAGGGCTTAATGAAAAACTGTTTTTT
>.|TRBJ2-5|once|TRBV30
CAWSVLETQYF
TGTGCCTGGAGTGTTCTAGAGACCCAGTACTTC
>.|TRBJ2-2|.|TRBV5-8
CASSLSGLNTGELFF
TGTGCCAGCAGCTTGTCGGGACTTAACACCGGGGAGCTGTTTTTT
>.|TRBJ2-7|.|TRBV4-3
CASSQDRGANEQYF
TGCGCCAGCAGCCAAGACAGGGGGGCCAACGAGCAGTACTTC
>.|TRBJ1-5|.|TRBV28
CASRLGQHNQPQHF
TGTGCCAGCAGGCTAGGACAGCACAATCAGCCCCAGCATTTT
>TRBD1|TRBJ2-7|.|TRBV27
CASSSGTGGDEQYF
TGTGCCAGCAGTTCCGGGACAGGGGGTGACGAGCAGTACTTC